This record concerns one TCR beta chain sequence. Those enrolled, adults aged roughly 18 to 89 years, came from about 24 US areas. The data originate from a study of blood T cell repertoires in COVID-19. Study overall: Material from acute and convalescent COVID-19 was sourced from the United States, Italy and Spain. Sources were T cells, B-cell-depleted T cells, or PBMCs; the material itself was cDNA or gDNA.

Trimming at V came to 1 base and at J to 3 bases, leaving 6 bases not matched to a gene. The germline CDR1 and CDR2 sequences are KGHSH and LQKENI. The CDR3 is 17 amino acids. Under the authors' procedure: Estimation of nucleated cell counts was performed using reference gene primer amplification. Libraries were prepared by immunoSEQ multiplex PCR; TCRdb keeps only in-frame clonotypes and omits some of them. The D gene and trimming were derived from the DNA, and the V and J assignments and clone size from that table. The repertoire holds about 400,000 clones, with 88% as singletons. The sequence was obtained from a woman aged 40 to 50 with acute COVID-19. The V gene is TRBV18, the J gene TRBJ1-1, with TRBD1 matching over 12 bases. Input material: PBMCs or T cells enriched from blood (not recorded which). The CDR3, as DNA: TGTGCCAGCTCACCACTTGGGACAGGGGGCGCGGACACTGAAGCTTTCTTT. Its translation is CASSPLGTGGADTEAFF.